A selection of T cell receptor beta chains follows, all from one sample in a study of response to subunit inactivated influenza vaccine. TCRdb recomputed calls from the RT-PCR reads with MiXCR, one row per CDR3 protein. The sample yields hundreds of thousands of distinct CDR3 sequences, approximately 17% seen once. This sample comprised PBMCs from blood, obtained 4 to 6 days after vaccination. These receptors all stem from a man aged 50-60 years who received an inactivated influenza vaccine. Each CDR3 is given with its conserved first and last residue. A D gene is named only where the DNA matches it firmly. Size is stated for part of the rows, as once, few or many counts, or as a class when the clone is expanded.

J gene: TRBJ1-2
D gene: -
clone size: few
V gene: TRBV7-3
CDR3 DNA: TGTGCCAGCAGCTTAAACAACAACTATGGCTACACCTTC
CDR3 protein: CASSLNNNYGYTF

J gene: TRBJ2-1
D gene: TRBD2
clone size: few
V gene: TRBV20-1
CDR3 DNA: TGCAGTGCCCAAAGAGGACTAGGCGCGGAGAGCTCCTACAATGAGCAGTTCTTC
CDR3 protein: CSAQRGLGAESSYNEQFF

J gene: TRBJ2-1
D gene: -
clone size: few
V gene: TRBV20-1
CDR3 DNA: TGCAGTGCTAGGGGACTGTTGGGGGTGTACAATGAGCAGTTCTTC
CDR3 protein: CSARGLLGVYNEQFF

J gene: TRBJ2-7
D gene: TRBD2
clone size: -
V gene: TRBV6-2/TRBV6-3
CDR3 DNA: TGTGCCAGCAGTTACACCCGACTAGCGAGTTCCTACGAGCAGTACTTC
CDR3 protein: CASSYTRLASSYEQYF

J gene: TRBJ2-1
D gene: TRBD2
clone size: few
V gene: TRBV20-1
CDR3 DNA: TGCAGTGCTGAGGGACTAGCGGGGGCCTACTACAATGAGCAGTTCTTC
CDR3 protein: CSAEGLAGAYYNEQFF

J gene: TRBJ1-1
D gene: -
clone size: -
V gene: TRBV4-3
CDR3 DNA: TGCGCCAGTCGAGCCGGGGACAACACTGAAGCTTTCTTT
CDR3 protein: CASRAGDNTEAFF

J gene: TRBJ2-1
D gene: -
clone size: -
V gene: TRBV9
CDR3 DNA: TGTGCCAGCAGCGTCTGGATGGATGGTGAGCAGTTCTTC
CDR3 protein: CASSVWMDGEQFF

J gene: TRBJ1-1
D gene: TRBD1
clone size: few
V gene: TRBV7-9
CDR3 DNA: TGTGCCAGCAGCCCCGGGACAGGGGGCGCGGGGACTGAAGCTTTCTTT
CDR3 protein: CASSPGTGGAGTEAFF

J gene: TRBJ2-2
D gene: -
clone size: many
V gene: TRBV4-3
CDR3 DNA: TGCGCCAGCAGCCACGTGCCGAACACCGGGGAGCTGTTTTTT
CDR3 protein: CASSHVPNTGELFF

J gene: TRBJ1-4
D gene: -
clone size: few
V gene: TRBV4-3
CDR3 DNA: TGCGCCAGCAGCCAGGAGCCACGAACAACTAATGAAAAACTGTTTTTT
CDR3 protein: CASSQEPRTTNEKLFF

J gene: TRBJ1-2
D gene: -
clone size: -
V gene: TRBV7-6
CDR3 DNA: TGTGCCAGCAGCTTAAGCGGCGGAAAATACACCTTC
CDR3 protein: CASSLSGGKYTF

J gene: TRBJ2-1
D gene: TRBD1
clone size: few
V gene: TRBV7-9
CDR3 DNA: TGTGCCAGCAGCACCCGGGGACAGGGATACAATGAGCAGTTCTTC
CDR3 protein: CASSTRGQGYNEQFF

J gene: TRBJ2-7
D gene: -
clone size: many
V gene: TRBV5-1
CDR3 DNA: TGCGCCAGCAGCTTCGACAAGTACGAGCAGTACTTC
CDR3 protein: CASSFDKYEQYF

J gene: TRBJ2-7
D gene: TRBD1
clone size: many
V gene: TRBV6-2/TRBV6-3
CDR3 DNA: TGTGCCAGCAGAACTCTGACAGGGTGGTACGAGCAGTACTTC
CDR3 protein: CASRTLTGWYEQYF

J gene: TRBJ1-5
D gene: -
clone size: -
V gene: TRBV7-8
CDR3 DNA: TGTGCCAGCAGCCGGGACCTCAATCAGCCCCAGCATTTT
CDR3 protein: CASSRDLNQPQHF

J gene: TRBJ2-1
D gene: -
clone size: few
V gene: TRBV12-3/TRBV12-4
CDR3 DNA: TGTGCCAGCAGTTTAACATGGGGGCAGTTCTTC
CDR3 protein: CASSLTWGQFF